The clone carrying this T cell receptor (beta chain) was found many times. Profiling of TCR beta VDJ combinations and CDR3 sequences used genomic DNA as template. TCRdb used MiXCR to reprocess the reads, holding one entry per CDR3 protein. Among 55,000 to 60,000 distinct CDR3 sequences, approximately 50% were seen once, and the ten largest hold less than 20%. This sample stems from a study of CD8+CD57+ T cells in acquired aplastic anemia. Study-wide background: DNA recovered from sorted CD4+ and CD8+ cells had a mean of about 3 ug.

The V end lost 5 bases, the J end lost 8 bases, and 19 bases lay between the germline ends. Looked up from germline, CDR1 is MRHNA and CDR2 is SNTAGT. There are 15 residues in the CDR3. Individuals selected for sequencing had exhibited CD8+CD57+ cell expansion on flow cytometry. V usage is TRBV6-4 and J usage is TRBJ2-1; D not resolved. The clonotype was recovered from a human donor with aplastic anemia. The sequencing input was sorted CD4+, CD8+, or CD8+CD57+ T cells (not recorded which) from PBMCs. The CDR3 spells CASSRRDAPRDEQFF. CDR3 nucleotide sequence: TGTGCCAGCAGTCGCCGAGACGCCCCAAGGGATGAGCAGTTCTTC.